These 21 T cell receptor beta chains were all obtained from the same sample, sequenced in a study of blood T cell repertoires in COVID-19. Method: immunoSEQ multiplex PCR; TCRdb's copy keeps in-frame clones and lacks some. The sample records a few hundred thousand clones, 84% being singletons. Source material: peripheral blood. Receptors originate from a woman of 80 years or more with COVID-19, enrolled during active disease.

The chain couples TRBV5-4 to TRBJ1-3; 12 positions match TRBD1. V lost 2 bases to trimming and J lost 2 bases; unmatched junction nucleotides: 14. CDR3 length: 20 residues. Per the germline V gene, CDR1 is SGHNT and CDR2 is YYREEE (reference sequence). CDR3 protein: CASSFGGTGGSVGAGNTIYF. The DNA for the CDR3 is TGTGCCAGCAGCTTCGGAGGGACAGGGGGCTCGGTAGGAGCTGGAAACACCATATATTTT.

The table lists this clone with a few counts. The chain is built from TRBV7-2 and TRBJ2-1; 13 bases are shared with TRBD2. V was clipped by 5 bases and J by 10 bases; unmatched bases: 11. The germline gives CDR1 SGHTA, CDR2 FQGNSA. The CDR3 covers 16 residues. The CDR3 loop is CASSGPTSGGAGEQFF. The CDR3 DNA is TGTGCCAGCAGCGGTCCTACTAGCGGGGGGGCAGGCGAGCAGTTCTTC. Full variable domain (missing parts from reference TRBV7-2 and TRBJ2-1): GAGVSQSPSNKVTEKGKDVELRCDPISGHTALYWYRQSLGQGLEFLIYFQGNSAPDKSGLPSDRFSAERTGGSVSTLTIQRTQQEDSAVYLCASSGPTSGGAGEQFFGPGTRLTVL.

This rearrangement joins TRBV11-2 to TRBJ1-1; TRBD1 matches 8 bases. Looked up from germline, CDR1 is SGHAT and CDR2 is FQNNGV. The V gene end was trimmed by 5 bases and the J gene end by 10 bases; junction bases not matched to a gene: 9. The CDR3 extends over 13 amino acids. CDR3: CASSPGQDLGAFF. CDR3 DNA sequence: TGTGCCAGCAGCCCGGGACAGGATCTTGGAGCTTTCTTT.

Written as DNA, the CDR3 is TGCGCCAGCAGTGAGTCGTGGGGGACAGGGAATTATGAGCAGTTCTTC. It translates to CASSESWGTGNYEQFF. This chain uses TRBV10-1 with TRBJ2-1; 9 nucleotides match TRBD1. Per the germline V gene, CDR1 is WNHNN and CDR2 is SYGVQD (reference sequence). V gave up 0 bases and J gave up 8 bases; unmatched junction bases: 8. The CDR3 is 16 residues long.

This clone was seen just once. This chain uses TRBV11-3 with TRBJ2-3; 9 bases agree with TRBD2. V lost 0 bases and J lost 5; bases outside the gene matches: 12. This CDR3 comprises 18 residues. Germline CDR1 reads SGHNT; CDR2 reads YENEEA. CDR3 sequence: CASSLDSRAGGPRDTQYF. DNA of the CDR3: TGTGCCAGCAGCTTAGATTCCCGGGCGGGGGGGCCGAGAGATACGCAGTATTTT.

The chain links TRBV19 to TRBJ1-1; 7 nucleotides match TRBD1. This CDR3 is 16 amino acids long. CDR1 LNHDA and CDR2 SQIVND come from the germline V gene (reference sequence). V lost 1 base, J lost 1 base, and 6 bases stayed unmatched. The CDR3 DNA reads as TGTGCCAGTAGTATAGGCGGACAGGTGGCGAACACTGAAGCTTTCTTT. It encodes CASSIGGQVANTEAFF.

This sequence joins TRBV5-1 and TRBJ2-1; 8 nucleotides match TRBD1. CDR3 length: 16 residues. Germline lookup yields CDR1 SGHRS and CDR2 YFSETQ. V lost 0 bases, J lost 8 bases, and 10 bases stayed unmatched. The CDR3 sequence: CASSLAPGTGHDEQFF. In DNA form, the CDR3 reads TGCGCCAGCAGCTTGGCCCCCGGGACAGGACATGATGAGCAGTTCTTC.

V is TRBV5-1 and J is TRBJ2-3; tentatively, D is TRBD2 (6 bases). The germline V gene has CDR1 SGHRS and CDR2 YFSETQ. Trimming shortened V by 3 bases and J by 5 bases, and 7 bases separated the two germline ends. CDR3 length: 12 residues. The CDR3, as DNA: TGCGCCAGCAGCTCCGGGGGAGATACGCAGTATTTT. As protein: CASSSGGDTQYF. Variable domain in full (rest from reference TRBV5-1 and TRBJ2-3): KAGVTQTPRYLIKTRGQQVTLSCSPISGHRSVSWYQQTPGQGLQFLFEYFSETQRNKGNFPGRFSGRQFSNSRSEMNVSTLELGDSALYLCASSSGGDTQYFGPGTRLTVL.

V and J are TRBV6-5 and TRBJ2-2; no reliable D call. This CDR3 comprises 15 residues. Germline lookup yields CDR1 MNHEY and CDR2 SVGAGI. The germline V and J ends were trimmed by 1 base and 6 bases, with 12 bases remaining between them. The DNA of the CDR3 is TGTGCCAGCAGTTACTTTGCGGCGGCGGCCGGGGAGCTGTTTTTT. Translating gives CASSYFAAAAGELFF.

As DNA, the CDR3 is TGCGCCAGCAGCCCGACCCGACAGAAGAACACTGAAGCTTTCTTT. It codes for CASSPTRQKNTEAFF. This rearrangement joins TRBV4-3 to TRBJ1-1, with D tentatively TRBD1 (5 bases). From germline, CDR1 is LGHNA and CDR2 YSLEER. V was shortened by 4 bases and J by 1 base, with 13 bases between the two germline ends. The CDR3 sequence is 15 residues long.

This clone appeared once. The chain links TRBV18 to TRBJ2-1, with 10 bases lining up with TRBD2. V gave up 3 bases and J gave up 10 bases; unmatched junction bases: 6. The CDR3 is made up of 14 amino acids. Germline V gives CDR1 KGHSH, CDR2 LQKENI. Here the CDR3 reads CASSPELAGREQFF. CDR3 nucleotide sequence: TGTGCCAGCTCACCCGAACTAGCGGGGAGAGAGCAGTTCTTC.

The chain couples TRBV10-1 to TRBJ1-1; 7 nucleotides align to TRBD1. With V trimmed by 6 bases and J by 1 base, 11 bases remained unmatched. There are 16 residues in the CDR3. The germline V gene has CDR1 WNHNN and CDR2 SYGVQD (reference sequence). CDR3 nucleotide sequence: TGCGCCAGCAGCCCCCTCTCGGCAGGGGGGAACACTGAAGCTTTCTTT. This encodes CASSPLSAGGNTEAFF.

The CDR3 is CASRAGGDTGELFF. CDR3 DNA sequence: TGCGCCAGCAGGGCAGGGGGCGACACCGGGGAGCTGTTTTTT. V usage is TRBV5-1 and J usage is TRBJ2-2; 8 bases are a match to TRBD1. J lost 3 bases, V lost 5 bases, and 3 bases had no gene match. In germline, CDR1 is SGHRS, CDR2 YFSETQ. This CDR3 has 14 residues.

This chain connects TRBV5-6 to TRBJ2-7; D is undetermined. CDR1 and CDR2 (germline): SGHDT, YYEEEE. V was trimmed by 1 base and J by 3 bases, leaving 11 bases between them. This CDR3 has 14 residues. The CDR3 loop is CASSLFGVSYEQYF. In nucleotides, the CDR3 is TGTGCCAGCAGCTTGTTCGGTGTTAGCTACGAGCAGTACTTC.

The chain employs TRBV18 and TRBJ1-5; D ambiguous. Trimming left V 3 bases short and J 2 bases short, with 8 bases between. Germline CDR1 and CDR2: KGHSH and LQKENI. The CDR3 runs 14 residues. This CDR3 reads CASSPTGGNQPQHF. CDR3 nucleotides: TGTGCCAGCTCACCGACCGGGGGCAATCAGCCCCAGCATTTT.

Only one count was recorded for this clone. CDR3 protein: CASSRTTMNTEAFF. The CDR3 nucleotides are TGCGCCAGCAGTCGGACAACCATGAACACTGAAGCTTTCTTT. V gene TRBV5-1 combines with J gene TRBJ1-1; maybe TRBD1 (5 bases). The CDR3 contains 14 residues. Germline loops: CDR1 SGHRS, CDR2 YFSETQ. The V and J ends lost 5 bases and 0 bases respectively, with 11 bases between them.

This rearrangement joins TRBV5-1 to TRBJ1-1, with 7 bases matching TRBD1. The CDR3 loop spans 15 amino acids. Germline-derived CDR1 and CDR2 are SGHRS and YFSETQ. The J segment lost 0 bases and the V segment lost 4 bases, leaving 6 bases of the junction unmatched. The DNA of the CDR3 is TGCGCCAGCAGCCCGACAGGGATTATGAACACTGAAGCTTTCTTT. It yields the protein CASSPTGIMNTEAFF.

V is TRBV19 and J is TRBJ1-2; 9 positions match TRBD1. The CDR3 is 15 amino acids. Trimming cost V 4 bases and J 8 bases; bases outside gene matches: 11. The germline CDR1 and CDR2 sequences are LNHDA and SQIVND (reference sequence). The CDR3 here is CASSNTQRDRAGYTF. The CDR3 nucleotides are TGTGCCAGTAGTAACACCCAAAGGGACAGGGCCGGCTACACCTTC.

This chain connects TRBV9 to TRBJ2-2; D is undetermined. Germline V gene data show CDR1 as SGDLS and CDR2 as YYNGEE. CDR3 size: 15 residues. The V gene lost 0 bases and the J gene lost 6 bases, with 12 bases spanning the gap. The CDR3 loop is CASSVAAEPSGELFF. In DNA form, the CDR3 reads TGTGCCAGCAGCGTAGCGGCGGAACCATCCGGGGAGCTGTTTTTT.

The chain uses TRBV2 and TRBJ2-2; 10 nucleotides line up with TRBD1. J gave up 7 bases and V 8 bases, and 4 bases lay outside the gene matches. Germline-derived CDR1 and CDR2 are SNHLY and FYNNEI. The CDR3 loop spans 13 amino acids. The CDR3 bases are TGTGCCAGCCGACAGGGGGCATTCGGGGAGCTGTTTTTT. It encodes CASRQGAFGELFF.

The V gene is TRBV6-5, the J gene TRBJ1-2; 7 bases map to TRBD1. The trim removed 6 bases at V and 7 bases at J, leaving 11 bases unmatched. The length of the CDR3 is 14 residues. Germline V CDR1 and CDR2: MNHEY, SVGAGI. The CDR3 nucleotides read TGTGCCAGCAGGCCCACAGGGGAAAGGGGTGGCTACACCTTC. This encodes CASRPTGERGGYTF.